One and the same sample provided the 29 T cell receptor beta chains below, sequenced in a study of spatial heterogeneity in lung cancer. TCRdb re-called the 5' RACE reads through MiXCR, storing one row per CDR3 protein. The sample lists some 37,000 distinct CDR3 sequences; 6.5% to 8.5% were seen once. Described time point: sample taken at primary tumor resection. The sequenced sample was PBMCs, obtained at surgery. The receptors shown here come from a male donor with early-stage non-small cell lung cancer.

This clonotype turned up a few times. The chain recombines TRBV7-2 with TRBJ2-3; D uncertain. Germline assignment: CDR1 SGHTA and CDR2 FQGNSA. Trimming cost V 1 base and J 4 bases, with 15 bases left between them. The CDR3 consists of 16 residues. The DNA of the CDR3 is TGTGCCAGCAGCTTAGGGGCCGCCCGAGATGCAGATACGCAGTATTTT. Its translation: CASSLGAARDADTQYF.

This clonotype was counted at least ten times. DNA of the CDR3: TGTGCCAGCAGCTACAACAGGGTTAGGCGCAATGAGCAGTTCTTC. Translating gives CASSYNRVRRNEQFF. The chain carries TRBV14 and TRBJ2-1, with a possible D match to TRBD1 (6 bases). The CDR3 runs 15 residues. CDR1 SGHDN and CDR2 FVKESK come from the germline V gene. V was shortened by 5 bases and J by 6 bases, with 17 bases between the two germline ends.

The sample holds many counts of this clonotype. This rearrangement joins TRBV4-3 to TRBJ2-3, with 10 bases matching TRBD2. The CDR3 contains 16 residues. Germline lookup yields CDR1 LGHNA and CDR2 YSLEER. Germline trimming cut 1 base from V and 5 bases from J; bases unmatched to any gene: 6. The CDR3 here is CASSQVASGSLDTQYF. The CDR3 DNA reads TGCGCCAGCAGCCAAGTTGCTAGCGGGAGCTTAGATACGCAGTATTTT.

This clonotype was seen at least ten times. This chain joins TRBV19 and TRBJ1-5; D possibly corresponds to TRBD1 (6 bases). From germline, CDR1 is LNHDA and CDR2 SQIVND (reference sequence). V was cut by 5 bases and J by 0 bases, with 23 bases left in between. The CDR3 sequence is 19 residues long. CDR3 region: CASSPPTGRRRYSNQPQHF. CDR3 coding DNA: TGTGCCAGTAGTCCTCCGACAGGACGTCGGCGATATAGCAATCAGCCCCAGCATTTT. The full variable domain, rest sourced from reference TRBV19 and TRBJ1-5, is DGGITQSPKYLFRKEGQNVTLSCEQNLNHDAMYWYRQDPGQGLRLIYYSQIVNDFQKGDIAEGYSVSREKKESFPLTVTSAQKNPTAFYLCASSPPTGRRRYSNQPQHFGDGTRLSIL.

This clonotype has a handful of counts. This CDR3 is CASSLGASPTGELFF. CDR3 coding DNA: TGTGCCAGCAGTTTAGGGGCTTCCCCCACCGGGGAGCTGTTTTTT. The chain combines TRBV12-3 or TRBV12-4 with TRBJ2-2; D gene unclear. This CDR3 contains 15 residues. Trimming cost V 1 base and J 4 bases, with 10 bases left between them.

The CDR3 here is CAWSRPVITGELFF. Here the CDR3 DNA reads TGTGCCTGGAGTCGCCCGGTAATCACCGGGGAGCTGTTTTTT. The chain has TRBV30 and TRBJ2-2; D not certain. V dropped 2 bases and J dropped 4 bases, with 11 bases sitting between them. The germline V gene has CDR1 GTSNPN and CDR2 SVGIG (reference sequence). The CDR3 has 14 residues.

V gene TRBV18 combines with J gene TRBJ2-3; D could derive from TRBD1 or TRBD2 (6 bases each). The germline V gene has CDR1 KGHSH and CDR2 LQKENI. Trimming removed 8 bases from V and 3 bases from J, with 24 bases in between. The CDR3 is 17 amino acids. The chain's CDR3 is CASRLRGTSGLTDTQYF. In DNA, the CDR3 is TGTGCCAGCCGTCTGAGGGGGACTTCGGGTCTTACAGATACGCAGTATTTT.

CDR3 in DNA: TGTGCCTGGAGTCCATTGGGGGACACTGAAGCTTTCTTT. This codes for CAWSPLGDTEAFF. The rearrangement links TRBV30 to TRBJ1-1; possible D gene TRBD1, 5 bases. The CDR3 totals 13 residues. V lost 2 bases, J lost 3 bases, and 10 bases lay in between. Germline lookup yields CDR1 GTSNPN and CDR2 SVGIG (reference sequence).

This clonotype was observed at least ten times. The rearrangement links TRBV14 to TRBJ2-3; D is uncertain. The germline V gene encodes CDR1 SGHDN and CDR2 FVKESK. This CDR3 spans 13 amino acids. V was shortened by 4 bases and J by 1 base, with 6 bases between the two germline ends. The CDR3 region is CASSPFGTDTQYF. The CDR3 region has the DNA TGTGCCAGCAGCCCTTTCGGCACAGATACGCAGTATTTT.

The sample holds a few counts of this clonotype. The chain couples TRBV6-6 to TRBJ2-7, with D possibly matching TRBD1 (6 bases). Trimming took off 7 bases at V and 5 bases at J, with 21 bases between the two ends. This CDR3 contains 15 residues. Germline loops: CDR1 MNHNY, CDR2 SVGAGI (reference sequence). The DNA of the CDR3 is TGTGCCAGCACTGGACAGTTCCCGCAAGACCACGAGCAGTACTTC. Encoded protein: CASTGQFPQDHEQYF.

In this sample, this clonotype turned up many times. The chain is built from TRBV6-5 and TRBJ2-3; 10 bases fit TRBD2. The CDR3 contains 16 residues. Germline V gene data show CDR1 as MNHEY and CDR2 as SVGAGI. V lost 6 bases, J lost 2 bases, and 8 bases stayed unmatched. CDR3 sequence: CASSLTLAGVTDTQYF. Here the CDR3 DNA reads TGTGCCAGCAGCCTCACCCTAGCGGGAGTCACAGATACGCAGTATTTT.

In its sample, this clonotype was seen many times. The chain uses TRBV7-2 and TRBJ1-1, with a possible D match to TRBD1 (5 bases). V lost 5 bases to trimming and J lost 7 bases, with 17 bases between them. The CDR3 has 14 residues. Germline V gene data show CDR1 as SGHTA and CDR2 as FQGNSA. CDR3 residues: CASSPTAGTGEAFF. The CDR3 region has the DNA TGTGCCAGCAGCCCCACGGCCGGGACGGGTGAAGCTTTCTTT.

The J gene is TRBJ2-6, the V gene TRBV3-1; 7 positions agree with TRBD2. The germline CDR1 and CDR2 sequences are LGHDT and YNNKEL (reference sequence). The trim removed 3 bases at V and 3 bases at J, leaving 8 bases unmatched. This CDR3 is built from 17 residues. This CDR3 reads CASSQDNGRFGANVLTF. Here the CDR3 DNA reads TGTGCCAGCAGCCAGGATAACGGGAGGTTTGGGGCCAACGTCCTGACTTTC.

This clonotype was observed a few times. The chain combines TRBV7-2 with TRBJ1-2; D call uncertain. With 5 bases removed from V and 7 bases from J, the gap between germline ends came to 14 bases. The CDR3 covers 13 residues. The germline CDR1 and CDR2 sequences are SGHTA and FQGNSA. CDR3 DNA sequence: TGTGCCAGCAGCGAACAGAAACGAGGTGGCTACACCTTC. This gives the protein CASSEQKRGGYTF.

This rearrangement joins TRBV18 to TRBJ1-5, with 10 bases fitting TRBD1. Per germline, CDR1 KGHSH and CDR2 LQKENI. The CDR3 runs to 15 residues. V gave up 3 bases and J gave up 6 bases; unmatched junction bases: 5. Here the CDR3 DNA reads TGTGCCAGCTCACCGCGACAGGGGGCTGGTCAGCCCCAGCATTTT. This gives the protein CASSPRQGAGQPQHF. Full variable domain (outside the CDR3, taken from reference TRBV18 and TRBJ1-5): NAGVMQNPRHLVRRRGQEARLRCSPMKGHSHVYWYRQLPEEGLKFMVYLQKENIIDESGMPKERFSAEFPKEGPSILRIQQVVRGDSAAYFCASSPRQGAGQPQHFGDGTRLSIL.

This chain uses TRBV7-2 with TRBJ2-1; 11 nucleotides line up with TRBD2. Looked up from germline, CDR1 is SGHTA and CDR2 is FQGNSA. This CDR3 contains 18 residues. Trimming took 5 bases from V and 3 from J; bases not matched to a gene: 12. The CDR3: CASSPRVGLAGGYNEQFF. The CDR3 nucleotides are TGTGCCAGCAGCCCGAGGGTGGGGCTAGCGGGGGGCTACAATGAGCAGTTCTTC.

This clonotype was counted many times. This rearrangement joins TRBV4-3 to TRBJ2-1; 11 bases match TRBD2. V was pared by 4 bases and J by 8 bases, with 7 bases of the junction left unmatched. Germline loops: CDR1 LGHNA, CDR2 YSLEER. The CDR3 is made up of 15 amino acids. For the CDR3, the DNA is TGCGCCAGCAGCCGCGATAGCGGGGGGGCGTATGAGCAGTTCTTC. As protein: CASSRDSGGAYEQFF.

This clonotype showed up many times. This sequence joins TRBV7-3 and TRBJ1-6; TRBD1 matches 7 bases. This CDR3 contains 14 residues. Germline assignment: CDR1 SGHTA and CDR2 FQGTGA. Germline trimming cut 6 bases from V and 6 bases from J; bases unmatched to any gene: 5. This CDR3 is CASRSDRSNSPLHF. For the CDR3, the DNA is TGTGCCAGCAGATCGGACAGGAGTAATTCACCCCTCCACTTT.

At least ten counts were recorded for this clonotype. The J gene is TRBJ1-1, the V gene TRBV14; D is unclear. This CDR3 has 15 amino acids. Trimming pared 0 bases from V and 0 bases from J, leaving 8 bases between. The germline V gene encodes CDR1 SGHDN and CDR2 FVKESK. CDR3 sequence (DNA): TGTGCCAGCAGCCAAGATAAGGCACTGAACACTGAAGCTTTCTTT. Translation gives CASSQDKALNTEAFF.

This chain joins TRBV6-5 and TRBJ2-3; 8 bases match TRBD1. CDR1 and CDR2 from the germline V gene are MNHEY and SVGAGI. CDR3 length: 16 residues. The ends lost 5 bases at V and 0 bases at J; junction bases unmatched: 7. The CDR3: CASSTVGTGSTDTQYF. Here the CDR3 DNA reads TGTGCCAGCAGTACCGTTGGGACAGGTAGCACAGATACGCAGTATTTT.

This rearrangement joins TRBV6-4 to TRBJ2-7; D possibly corresponds to TRBD2 (5 bases). Trimming left V 10 bases short and J 1 base short, with 8 bases between. Per germline, CDR1 MRHNA and CDR2 SNTAGT. This CDR3 has 11 amino acids. CDR3: CATPGSYEQYF. The DNA of the CDR3 is TGTGCCACCCCGGGGTCCTACGAGCAGTACTTC.

This clonotype was detected many times. This chain connects TRBV27 to TRBJ1-3; 9 bases agree with TRBD1. The CDR3 is 18 amino acids. The germline V gene has CDR1 MNHEY and CDR2 SMNVEV (reference sequence). The J segment lost 4 bases and the V segment lost 6 bases, leaving 16 bases of the junction unmatched. CDR3: CASSAGGQGNFGGNTIYF. CDR3 coding DNA: TGTGCCAGCAGCGCGGGAGGACAGGGGAATTTTGGAGGAAACACCATATATTTT.

The sample holds many counts of this clonotype. The chain is built from TRBV27 and TRBJ1-2; 7 bases match TRBD1. The CDR3 has 13 residues. J gave up 1 base and V 7 bases, and 3 bases lay outside the gene matches. The germline V gene encodes CDR1 MNHEY and CDR2 SMNVEV (reference sequence). CDR3 residues: CASTNRGNYGYTF. The CDR3 DNA sequence: TGTGCCAGCACCAACAGGGGTAACTATGGCTACACCTTC.

This clonotype appeared many times. V and J are TRBV10-3 and TRBJ1-5; a weak D match, TRBD1 (5 bases). V was cut by 6 bases and J by 4 bases, with 13 bases left in between. The germline CDR1 and CDR2 sequences are ENHRY and SYGVKD. The CDR3 totals 14 residues. The CDR3 loop reads CAISEGIMNQPQHF. The CDR3 coding sequence is TGTGCCATCAGCGAGGGGATAATGAATCAGCCCCAGCATTTT.

In its sample, this clonotype was seen many times. The rearrangement links TRBV20-1 to TRBJ1-2, with unresolved D. V shed 0 bases and J shed 4 bases, with 9 bases lying between them. The CDR3 runs 13 residues. CDR1 and CDR2 from the germline V gene are DFQATT and SNEGSKA (reference sequence). As DNA, the CDR3 is TGCAGTGCTAGAGATAACCCGGGCTATGGCTACACCTTC. Amino acids: CSARDNPGYGYTF.

This clonotype was found many times. The V gene is TRBV29-1, the J gene TRBJ2-1; D might be TRBD2 (6 bases). Germline V lookup: CDR1 SQVTM, CDR2 ANQGSEA. V lost 4 bases and J 8 bases, leaving 15 bases between the germline ends. CDR3 size: 13 residues. The CDR3 reads CSVVGTLVDEQFF. The CDR3 coding sequence is TGCAGCGTTGTCGGGACTCTAGTCGATGAGCAGTTCTTC.

This clonotype was observed many times. The CDR3 nucleotides are TGTGCCAGCAGTTACGGATACAGAAGACCCGGGGAGCTGTTTTTT. Amino acid sequence: CASSYGYRRPGELFF. The chain couples TRBV6-5 to TRBJ2-2; no definite D call. The germline CDR1 and CDR2 sequences are MNHEY and SVGAGI. The CDR3 runs to 15 residues. Trimming removed 2 bases at V and 6 bases at J, with 13 bases between.

This clonotype has just a few counts. The J gene is TRBJ2-1, the V gene TRBV28; D is uncertain. The germline gives CDR1 MDHEN, CDR2 SYDVKM. V lost 2 bases, J lost 0 bases, and 11 bases lay in between. The CDR3 length is 16 residues. The DNA for the CDR3 is TGTGCCAGCAGTTTAACGTCCCCTAGCTCCTACAATGAGCAGTTCTTC. Its protein product is CASSLTSPSSYNEQFF.

About this clonotype itself: Since a much larger clone is just one base distant, this may be a read error. The chain is built from TRBV6-1 and TRBJ2-2, with 8 bases lining up with TRBD1. The CDR3 is 16 amino acids. V lost 6 bases, J lost 6 bases, and 12 bases stayed unmatched. Germline assignment: CDR1 MNHNS and CDR2 SASEGT. This CDR3 reads CASRHLDREIAGELFF. In DNA, the CDR3 is TGTGCCAGCAGGCATCTGGACAGGGAGATCGCCGGGGAGCTGTTTTTT.